The 6 T cell receptor beta chains below come from one sample, sequenced in a study of blood T cell repertoires in COVID-19. Clones were read by immunoSEQ multiplex PCR, and TCRdb kept only the in-frame ones, dropping some. This repertoire shows some 160,000 clones, about 77% found once; its top ten account for less than 4.5%. Sequencing was done on a sample of peripheral blood. These receptor sequences come from a man aged 55 to 70 with acute or convalescent COVID-19.

The chain has TRBV30 and TRBJ1-5, with 10 bases matching TRBD1. CDR3 length: 13 amino acids. The ends lost 3 bases at V and 7 bases at J; junction bases unmatched: 3. Germline V gene sequence: CDR1 GTSNPN, CDR2 SVGIG (reference sequence). The CDR3 bases are TGTGCCTGGAGGATGGGACAGGGGCAGCCCCAGCATTTT. This translates into CAWRMGQGQPQHF.

The rearrangement joins TRBV19 to TRBJ2-5; 7 nucleotides agree with TRBD2. CDR3 length equals 16 residues. The V gene's germline CDR1 is LNHDA and CDR2 SQIVND (reference sequence). V lost 2 bases, J lost 2 bases, and 8 bases stayed unmatched. For the CDR3, the DNA is TGTGCCAGTAGTATATCTGGGCGGGGGATACAAGAGACCCAGTACTTC. Protein sequence: CASSISGRGIQETQYF.

This clone was counted a few times. V is TRBV28 and J is TRBJ1-2; D uncertain. V was pared by 3 bases and J by 7 bases, with 9 bases between. Germline CDR1 and CDR2: MDHEN and SYDVKM. This CDR3 comprises 12 residues. The CDR3 region has the DNA TGTGCCAGCAGTTTCCCTTTCGGTGGCTACACCTTC. Residues: CASSFPFGGYTF.

On this clone: This may be a read error, as it is one base from a much larger clone. The chain joins TRBV28 to TRBJ2-1, with TRBD1 identical over 7 bases. Germline assignment: CDR1 MDHEN and CDR2 SYDVKM. The CDR3 is 15 amino acids. V shed 4 bases, J shed 0 bases, and the junction held 3 bases outside the gene matches. The CDR3 coding sequence is TGTGCCAGCAGTTCGACAGGGAGCTCCTACAATGAGCAGTTCTTC. It yields the protein CASSSTGSSYNEQFF.

This clone is a singleton in its sample. The chain is built from TRBV5-6 and TRBJ2-2, with D possibly TRBD2 on 6 matching bases. The germline CDR1 and CDR2 sequences are SGHDT and YYEEEE. This CDR3 spans 14 amino acids. Between the trimmed V and J ends, which lost 5 bases and 4 bases, there was a span of 12 bases. The CDR3 loop reads CASRGLGRTGELFF. CDR3 nucleotide sequence: TGTGCCAGCAGGGGACTTGGACGCACCGGGGAGCTGTTTTTT.

By frequency in the sample, this clone is medium-sized. The V call is TRBV7-2, the J call TRBJ1-1; 8 bases align to TRBD1. Per germline, CDR1 SGHTA and CDR2 FQGNSA. CDR3 length: 14 residues. V shed 1 base and J 8 bases; nucleotides not matched to a gene: 6. Here the CDR3 DNA reads TGTGCCAGCAGCTTAGTAGGACAGGGTGTAGAAGCTTTCTTT. It encodes CASSLVGQGVEAFF.